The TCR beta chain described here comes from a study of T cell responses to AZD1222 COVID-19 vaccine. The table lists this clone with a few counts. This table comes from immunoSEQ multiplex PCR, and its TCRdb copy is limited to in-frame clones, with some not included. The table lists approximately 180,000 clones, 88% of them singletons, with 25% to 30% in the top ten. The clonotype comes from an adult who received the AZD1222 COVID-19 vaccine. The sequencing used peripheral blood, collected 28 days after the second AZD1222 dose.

Here the CDR3 reads CASSLAGTRGYTF. The CDR3 region has the DNA TGTGCCAGCAGCTTAGCAGGGACGCGCGGCTACACCTTC. The chain has TRBV7-8 and TRBJ1-2; possibly TRBD1 for D (5 bases). Trimming took 0 bases from V and 8 from J, leaving 10 bases between them. CDR3 length: 13 amino acids. Germline V gene lookup returns CDR1 SGHVS and CDR2 FQNEAQ.